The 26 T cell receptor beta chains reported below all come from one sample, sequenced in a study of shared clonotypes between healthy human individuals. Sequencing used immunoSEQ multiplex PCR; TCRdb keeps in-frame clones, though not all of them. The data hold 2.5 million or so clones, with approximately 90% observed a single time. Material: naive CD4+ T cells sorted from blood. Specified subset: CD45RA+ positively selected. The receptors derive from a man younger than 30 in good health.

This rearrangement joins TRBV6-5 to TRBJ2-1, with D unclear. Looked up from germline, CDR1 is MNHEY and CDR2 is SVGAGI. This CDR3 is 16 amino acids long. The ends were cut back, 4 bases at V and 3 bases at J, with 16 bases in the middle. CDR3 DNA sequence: TGTGCCAGCAGTTTTTCCCCTCACAACCTCTACAATGAGCAGTTCTTC. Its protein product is CASSFSPHNLYNEQFF.

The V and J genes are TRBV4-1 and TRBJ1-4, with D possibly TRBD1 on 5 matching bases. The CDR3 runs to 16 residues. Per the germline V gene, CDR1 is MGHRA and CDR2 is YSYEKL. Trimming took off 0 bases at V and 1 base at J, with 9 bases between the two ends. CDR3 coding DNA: TGCGCCAGCAGCCAAGATAGGGGATTAACTAATGAAAAACTGTTTTTT. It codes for CASSQDRGLTNEKLFF.

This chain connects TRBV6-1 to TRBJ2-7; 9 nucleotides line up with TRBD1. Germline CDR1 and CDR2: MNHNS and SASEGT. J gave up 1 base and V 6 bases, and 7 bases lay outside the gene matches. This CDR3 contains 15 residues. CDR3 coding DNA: TGTGCCAGCAGGTATGACAGGGGGGGATCCTACGAGCAGTACTTC. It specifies CASRYDRGGSYEQYF.

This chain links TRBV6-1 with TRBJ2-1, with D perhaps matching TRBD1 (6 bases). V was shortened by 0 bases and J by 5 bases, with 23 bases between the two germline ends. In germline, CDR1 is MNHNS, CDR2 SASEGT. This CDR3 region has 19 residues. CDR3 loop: CASSEAPLSTGWLNNEQFF. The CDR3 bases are TGTGCCAGCAGTGAAGCGCCCCTTTCGACAGGTTGGTTGAACAATGAGCAGTTCTTC.

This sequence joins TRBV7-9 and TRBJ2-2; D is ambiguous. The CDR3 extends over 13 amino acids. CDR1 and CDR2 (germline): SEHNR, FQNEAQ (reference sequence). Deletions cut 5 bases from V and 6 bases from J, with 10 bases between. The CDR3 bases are TGTGCCAGCAGCCTCCGGATGCCCGGGGAGCTGTTTTTT. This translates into CASSLRMPGELFF.

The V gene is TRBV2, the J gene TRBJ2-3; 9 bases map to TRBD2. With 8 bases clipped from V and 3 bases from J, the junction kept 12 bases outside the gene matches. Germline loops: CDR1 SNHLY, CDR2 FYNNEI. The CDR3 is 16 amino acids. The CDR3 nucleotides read TGTGCCAGCCGAACCCAGGGACTAGCAGGTACAGATACGCAGTATTTT. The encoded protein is CASRTQGLAGTDTQYF.

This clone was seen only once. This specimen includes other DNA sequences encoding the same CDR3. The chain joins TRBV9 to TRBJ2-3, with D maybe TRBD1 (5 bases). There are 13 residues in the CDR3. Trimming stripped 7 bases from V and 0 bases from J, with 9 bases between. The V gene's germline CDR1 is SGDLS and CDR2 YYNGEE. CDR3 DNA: TGTGCCAGCTCAACAGGTAGCACAGATACGCAGTATTTT. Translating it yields CASSTGSTDTQYF.

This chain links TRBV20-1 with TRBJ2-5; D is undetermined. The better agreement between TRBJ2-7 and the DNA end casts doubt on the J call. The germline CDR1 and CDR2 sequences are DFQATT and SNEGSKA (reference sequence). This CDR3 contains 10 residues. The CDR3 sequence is CSARDNEQYF. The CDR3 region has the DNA TGCAGTGCTAGAGATAACGAGCAGTACTTC.

CDR3 nucleotides: TGTGCCAGCAGCTCAGAAGGGGCTGGAAACACCATATATTTT. Translation gives CASSSEGAGNTIYF. This chain connects TRBV5-4 to TRBJ1-3; possible D gene TRBD1, 5 bases. The CDR3 consists of 14 residues. With 3 bases removed from V and 2 bases from J, the gap between germline ends came to 9 bases. Germline V gives CDR1 SGHNT, CDR2 YYREEE (reference sequence).

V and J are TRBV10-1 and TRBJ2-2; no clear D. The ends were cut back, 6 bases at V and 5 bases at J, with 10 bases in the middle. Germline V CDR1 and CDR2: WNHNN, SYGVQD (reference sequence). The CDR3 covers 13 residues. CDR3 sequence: CASRGDGTGELFF. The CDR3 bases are TGCGCCAGCAGAGGAGACGGTACCGGGGAGCTGTTTTTT.

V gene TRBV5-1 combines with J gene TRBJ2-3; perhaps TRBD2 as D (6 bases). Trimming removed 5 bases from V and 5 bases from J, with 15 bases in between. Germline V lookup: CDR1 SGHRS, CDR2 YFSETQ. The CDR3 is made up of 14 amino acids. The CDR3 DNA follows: TGCGCCAGCAGTCGGCGGGGCCCGATAGATACGCAGTATTTT. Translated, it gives CASSRRGPIDTQYF.

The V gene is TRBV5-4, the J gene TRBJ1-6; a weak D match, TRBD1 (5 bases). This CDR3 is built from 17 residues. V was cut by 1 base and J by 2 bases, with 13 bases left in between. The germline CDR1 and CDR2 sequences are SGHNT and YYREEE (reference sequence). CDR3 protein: CASSLKTATTYNSPLHF. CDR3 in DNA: TGTGCCAGCAGCTTGAAGACAGCAACTACCTATAATTCACCCCTCCACTTT.

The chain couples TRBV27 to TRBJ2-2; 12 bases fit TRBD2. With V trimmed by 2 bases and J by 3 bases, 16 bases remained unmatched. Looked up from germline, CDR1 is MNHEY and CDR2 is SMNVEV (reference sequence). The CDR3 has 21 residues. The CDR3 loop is CASSLGGLASGRARDTGELFF. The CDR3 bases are TGTGCCAGCAGTTTAGGGGGTCTGGCTAGCGGGAGGGCCAGGGACACCGGGGAGCTGTTTTTT.

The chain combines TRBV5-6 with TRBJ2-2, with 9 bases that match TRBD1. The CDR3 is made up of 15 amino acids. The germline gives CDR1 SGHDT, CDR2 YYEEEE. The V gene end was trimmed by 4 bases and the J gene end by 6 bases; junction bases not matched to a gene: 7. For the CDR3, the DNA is TGTGCCAGCAGCAGGGACAGGGCTGGCCCCGGGGAGCTGTTTTTT. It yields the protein CASSRDRAGPGELFF.

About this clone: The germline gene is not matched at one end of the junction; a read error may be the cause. The CDR3 sequence: CASSLSPGGAQETQYF. DNA for the CDR3: TGTGCTAGCAGCTTATCTCCTGGGGGGGCCCAAGAGACCCAGTACTTC. The V and J genes are TRBV7-7 and TRBJ2-5, with D perhaps TRBD2 (7 bases). This CDR3 is 16 amino acids long. CDR1 and CDR2 (germline): SSHAT, FNYEAQ (reference sequence).

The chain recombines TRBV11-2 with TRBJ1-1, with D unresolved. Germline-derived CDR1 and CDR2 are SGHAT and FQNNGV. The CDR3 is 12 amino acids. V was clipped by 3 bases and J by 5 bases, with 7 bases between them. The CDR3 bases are TGTGCCAGCAGCTTCTCGGGGACTGAAGCTTTCTTT. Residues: CASSFSGTEAFF.

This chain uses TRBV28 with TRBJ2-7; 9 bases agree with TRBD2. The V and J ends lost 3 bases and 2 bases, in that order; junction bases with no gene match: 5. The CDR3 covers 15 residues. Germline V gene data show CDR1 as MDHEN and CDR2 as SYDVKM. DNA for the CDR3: TGTGCCAGCAGTTTGACGGCGGGAGGGCCCTACGAGCAGTACTTC. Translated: CASSLTAGGPYEQYF.

This CDR3 is CASSVSTGVDQQYF. The CDR3 DNA is TGTGCCAGCAGCGTATCGACAGGGGTTGACCAGCAGTACTTC. The chain couples TRBV7-9 to TRBJ2-7, with 8 nucleotides matching TRBD1. The germline V gene encodes CDR1 SEHNR and CDR2 FQNEAQ (reference sequence). Losses at the gene ends were 5 bases for V and 8 bases for J; bases not matched to a gene: 11. The CDR3 runs to 14 residues.

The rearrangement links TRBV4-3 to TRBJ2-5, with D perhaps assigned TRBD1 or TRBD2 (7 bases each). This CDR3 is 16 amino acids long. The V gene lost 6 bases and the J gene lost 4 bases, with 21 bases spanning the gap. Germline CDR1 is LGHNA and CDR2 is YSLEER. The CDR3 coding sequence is TGCGCCAGCAGAGCCCTTACTCAGGGGGGGGGAGAGACCCAGTACTTC. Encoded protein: CASRALTQGGGETQYF.

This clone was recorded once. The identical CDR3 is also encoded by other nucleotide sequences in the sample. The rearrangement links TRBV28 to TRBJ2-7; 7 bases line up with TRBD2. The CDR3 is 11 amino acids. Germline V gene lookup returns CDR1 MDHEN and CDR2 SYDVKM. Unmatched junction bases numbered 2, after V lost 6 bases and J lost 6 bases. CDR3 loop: CASSWGGEQYF. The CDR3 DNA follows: TGTGCCAGCAGCTGGGGGGGCGAGCAGTACTTC.

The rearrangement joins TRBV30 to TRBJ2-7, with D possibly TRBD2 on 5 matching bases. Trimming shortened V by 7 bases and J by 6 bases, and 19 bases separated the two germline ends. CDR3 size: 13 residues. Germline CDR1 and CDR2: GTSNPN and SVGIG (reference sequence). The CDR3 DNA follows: TGTGCCTCCTCGGTGGTAAGCGGACGCGAGCAGTACTTC. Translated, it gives CASSVVSGREQYF.

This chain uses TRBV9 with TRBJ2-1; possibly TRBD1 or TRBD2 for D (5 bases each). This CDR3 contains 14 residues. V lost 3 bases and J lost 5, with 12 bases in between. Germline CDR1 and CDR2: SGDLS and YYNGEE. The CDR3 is CASSDLGVNNEQFF. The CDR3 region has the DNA TGTGCCAGCAGCGACCTGGGGGTCAACAATGAGCAGTTCTTC.

The CDR3 bases are TGTGCCAGCAGCTTAGGACAGATAAACTACGAGCAGTACTTC. Translated, it gives CASSLGQINYEQYF. The gene calls are TRBV7-9 and TRBJ2-7, with D possibly being TRBD1 (5 bases). CDR1 SEHNR and CDR2 FQNEAQ come from the germline V gene (reference sequence). The V end was cut by 1 base, the J end by 3 bases, with 10 bases between. The CDR3 extends over 14 amino acids.

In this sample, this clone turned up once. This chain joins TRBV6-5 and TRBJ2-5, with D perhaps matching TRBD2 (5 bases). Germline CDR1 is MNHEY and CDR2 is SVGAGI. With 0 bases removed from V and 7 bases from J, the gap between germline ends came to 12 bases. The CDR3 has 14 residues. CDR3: CASSYSGLTPTQYF. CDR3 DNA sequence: TGTGCCAGCAGTTACTCCGGACTGACCCCGACCCAGTACTTC.

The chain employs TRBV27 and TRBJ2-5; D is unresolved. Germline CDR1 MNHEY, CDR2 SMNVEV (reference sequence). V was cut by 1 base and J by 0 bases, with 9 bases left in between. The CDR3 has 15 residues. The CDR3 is CASSLFSQYQETQYF. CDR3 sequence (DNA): TGTGCCAGCAGTTTATTCAGTCAGTACCAAGAGACCCAGTACTTC.

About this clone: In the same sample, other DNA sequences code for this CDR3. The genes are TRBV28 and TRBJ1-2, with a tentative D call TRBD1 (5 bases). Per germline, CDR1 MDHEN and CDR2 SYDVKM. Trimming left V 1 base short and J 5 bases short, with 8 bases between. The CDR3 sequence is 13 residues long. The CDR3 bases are TGTGCCAGCAGTTTATCGGGGGTTTATGGCTACACCTTC. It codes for CASSLSGVYGYTF.